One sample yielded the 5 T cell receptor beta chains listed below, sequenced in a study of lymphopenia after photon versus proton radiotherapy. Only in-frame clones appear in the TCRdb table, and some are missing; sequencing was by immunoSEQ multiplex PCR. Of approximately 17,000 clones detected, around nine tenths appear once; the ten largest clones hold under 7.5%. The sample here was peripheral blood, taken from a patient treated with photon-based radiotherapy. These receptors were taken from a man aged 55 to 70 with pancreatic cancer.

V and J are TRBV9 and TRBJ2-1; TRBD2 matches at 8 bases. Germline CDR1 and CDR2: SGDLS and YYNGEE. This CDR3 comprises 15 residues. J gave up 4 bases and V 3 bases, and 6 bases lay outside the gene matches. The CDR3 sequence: CASSAPAGVYNEQFF. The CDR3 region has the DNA TGTGCCAGCAGCGCGCCAGCGGGGGTATACAATGAGCAGTTCTTC.

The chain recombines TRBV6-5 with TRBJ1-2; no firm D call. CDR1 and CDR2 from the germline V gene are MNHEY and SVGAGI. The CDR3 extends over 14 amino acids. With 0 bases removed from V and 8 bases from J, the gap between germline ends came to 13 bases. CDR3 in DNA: TGTGCCAGCAGTTACTCAGCGGAAAATAGCGGCTACACCTTC. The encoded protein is CASSYSAENSGYTF.

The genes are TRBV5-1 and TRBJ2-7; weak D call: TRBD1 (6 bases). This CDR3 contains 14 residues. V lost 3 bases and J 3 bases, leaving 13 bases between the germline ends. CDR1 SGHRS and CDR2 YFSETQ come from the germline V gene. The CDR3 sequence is CASSSQGNRYEQYF. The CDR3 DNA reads TGCGCCAGCAGCTCACAGGGTAACCGCTACGAGCAGTACTTC.

Here the CDR3 DNA reads TGTGCCACCGGACAGGGGTCCTCCTACGAGCAGTACTTC. It is translated as CATGQGSSYEQYF. The genes are TRBV25-1 and TRBJ2-7; TRBD1 matches at 9 bases. The trim removed 10 bases at V and 0 bases at J, leaving 4 bases unmatched. CDR1 MGHDK and CDR2 SYGVNS come from the germline V gene. The CDR3 has 13 residues.

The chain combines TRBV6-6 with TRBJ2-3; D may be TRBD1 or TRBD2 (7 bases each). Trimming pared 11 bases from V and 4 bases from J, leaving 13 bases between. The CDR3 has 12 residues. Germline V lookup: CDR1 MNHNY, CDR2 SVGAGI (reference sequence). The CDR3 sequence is CAVRGGADTQYF. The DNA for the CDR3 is TGTGCCGTCAGGGGGGGGGCAGATACGCAGTATTTT.